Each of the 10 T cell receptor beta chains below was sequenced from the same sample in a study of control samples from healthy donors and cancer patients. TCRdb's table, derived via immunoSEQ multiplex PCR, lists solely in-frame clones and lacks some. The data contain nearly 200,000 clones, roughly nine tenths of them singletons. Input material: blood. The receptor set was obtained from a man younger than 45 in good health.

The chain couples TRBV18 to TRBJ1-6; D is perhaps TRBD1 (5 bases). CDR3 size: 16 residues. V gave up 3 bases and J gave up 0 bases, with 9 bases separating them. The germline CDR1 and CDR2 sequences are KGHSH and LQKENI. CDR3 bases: TGTGCCAGCTCACCCTTCGACAGCTCCTATAATTCACCCCTCCACTTT. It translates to CASSPFDSSYNSPLHF. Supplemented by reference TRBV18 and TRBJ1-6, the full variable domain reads NAGVMQNPRHLVRRRGQEARLRCSPMKGHSHVYWYRQLPEEGLKFMVYLQKENIIDESGMPKERFSAEFPKEGPSILRIQQVVRGDSAAYFCASSPFDSSYNSPLHFGNGTRLTVT.

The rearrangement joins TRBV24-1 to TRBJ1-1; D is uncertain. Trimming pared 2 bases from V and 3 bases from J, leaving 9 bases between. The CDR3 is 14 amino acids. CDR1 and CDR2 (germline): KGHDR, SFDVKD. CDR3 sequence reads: CATSDSATHTEAFF. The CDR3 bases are TGTGCCACCAGTGATTCGGCCACCCACACTGAAGCTTTCTTT.

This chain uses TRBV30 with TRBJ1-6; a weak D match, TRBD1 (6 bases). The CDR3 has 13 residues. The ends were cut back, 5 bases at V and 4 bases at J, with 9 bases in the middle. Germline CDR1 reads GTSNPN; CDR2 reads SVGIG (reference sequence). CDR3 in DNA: TGTGCCTGGGCGGGACAATATAATTCACCCCTCCACTTT. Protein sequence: CAWAGQYNSPLHF.

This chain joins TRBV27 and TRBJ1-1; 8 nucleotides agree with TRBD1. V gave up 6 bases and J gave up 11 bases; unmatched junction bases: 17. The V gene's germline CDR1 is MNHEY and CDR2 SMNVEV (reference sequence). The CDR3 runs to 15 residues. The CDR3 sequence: CASRRRGRELPRAFF. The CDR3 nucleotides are TGTGCCAGCAGGCGCAGGGGGCGTGAGCTCCCTAGGGCTTTCTTT.

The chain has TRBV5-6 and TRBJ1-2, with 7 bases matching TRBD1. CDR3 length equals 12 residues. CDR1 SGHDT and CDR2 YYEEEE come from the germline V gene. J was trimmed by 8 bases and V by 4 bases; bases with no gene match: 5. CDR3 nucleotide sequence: TGTGCCAGCAGCCTGCAGGGGGGCGGCTACACCTTC. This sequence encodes CASSLQGGGYTF.

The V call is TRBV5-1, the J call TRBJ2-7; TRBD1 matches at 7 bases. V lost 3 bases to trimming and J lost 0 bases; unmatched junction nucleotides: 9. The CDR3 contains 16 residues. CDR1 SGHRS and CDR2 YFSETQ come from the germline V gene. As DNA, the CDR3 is TGCGCCAGCAGCTCACCCCACAGGGGTCGCTCCTACGAGCAGTACTTC. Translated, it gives CASSSPHRGRSYEQYF.

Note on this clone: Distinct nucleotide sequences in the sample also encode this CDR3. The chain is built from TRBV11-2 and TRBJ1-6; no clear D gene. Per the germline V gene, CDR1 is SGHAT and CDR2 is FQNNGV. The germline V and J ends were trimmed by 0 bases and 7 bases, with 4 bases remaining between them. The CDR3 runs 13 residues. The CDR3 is CASSLDPNSPLHF. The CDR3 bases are TGTGCCAGCAGCTTAGATCCGAATTCACCCCTCCACTTT.

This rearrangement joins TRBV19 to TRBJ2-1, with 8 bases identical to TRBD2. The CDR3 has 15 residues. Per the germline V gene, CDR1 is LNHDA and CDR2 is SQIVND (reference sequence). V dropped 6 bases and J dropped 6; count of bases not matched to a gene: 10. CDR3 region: CASSPGLAGSNEQFF. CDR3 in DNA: TGTGCCAGTAGCCCGGGGCTAGCGGGTTCCAATGAGCAGTTCTTC.

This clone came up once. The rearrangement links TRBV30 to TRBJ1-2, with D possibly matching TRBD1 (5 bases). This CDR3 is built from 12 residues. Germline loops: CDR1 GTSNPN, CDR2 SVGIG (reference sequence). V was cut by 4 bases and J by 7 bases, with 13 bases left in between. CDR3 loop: CAWTLGGGGYTF. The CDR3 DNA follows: TGTGCCTGGACCCTCGGGGGAGGTGGCTACACCTTC. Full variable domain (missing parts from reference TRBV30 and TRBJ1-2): SQTIHQWPATLVQPVGSPLSLECTVEGTSNPNLYWYRQAAGRGLQLLFYSVGIGQISSEVPQNLSASRPQDRQFILSSKKLLLSDSGFYLCAWTLGGGGYTFGSGTRLTVV.

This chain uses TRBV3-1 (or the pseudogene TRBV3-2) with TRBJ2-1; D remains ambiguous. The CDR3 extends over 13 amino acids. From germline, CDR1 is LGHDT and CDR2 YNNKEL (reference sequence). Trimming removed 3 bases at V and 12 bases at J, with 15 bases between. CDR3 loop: CASSQIPTTAQFF. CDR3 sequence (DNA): TGTGCCAGCAGCCAGATCCCTACTACAGCGCAGTTCTTC.